This is a list of T cell receptor beta chains from one sample in a study of T cell responses to AZD1222 COVID-19 vaccine. Only in-frame clones appear in the TCRdb table, and some are missing; sequencing was by immunoSEQ multiplex PCR. The sample shows fewer than 95,000 clones, around 90% of them seen only once. The sequencing used peripheral blood, collected 28 days after the second AZD1222 dose. The receptors shown here come from an adult who received the AZD1222 COVID-19 vaccine. CDR3s include the opening cysteine and the closing phenylalanine or tryptophan. Each record gives: CDR3 length, V gene, J gene, clone size, D gene, CDR3 protein, CDR3 DNA. A D gene is named only where the DNA matches it firmly. Clone size is not always given. Where it is, it says once, few, many or a class for expanded clones.

CDR3 length: 16
V gene: TRBV9
J gene: TRBJ2-7
clone size: -
D gene: TRBD2
CDR3 protein: CASSVEGTSGHYEQYF
CDR3 DNA: TGTGCCAGCAGCGTAGAGGGGACTAGCGGGCATTACGAGCAGTACTTC

CDR3 length: 19
V gene: TRBV10-3
J gene: TRBJ1-3
clone size: -
D gene: TRBD1
CDR3 protein: CAISEPRGRGRDSGNTIYF
CDR3 DNA: TGTGCCATCAGTGAGCCGAGGGGGCGCGGAAGGGACTCTGGAAACACCATATATTTT

CDR3 length: 16
V gene: TRBV3-1/TRBV3-2
J gene: TRBJ2-7
clone size: -
D gene: -
CDR3 protein: CASSQDPYRVSNEQYF
CDR3 DNA: TGTGCCAGCAGCCAAGATCCGTATAGAGTTTCAAACGAGCAGTACTTC

CDR3 length: 15
V gene: TRBV11-2
J gene: TRBJ2-1
clone size: -
D gene: -
CDR3 protein: CASSLDGAEYNEQFF
CDR3 DNA: TGTGCCAGCAGCTTAGACGGGGCCGAATACAATGAGCAGTTCTTC

CDR3 length: 14
V gene: TRBV15
J gene: TRBJ1-3
clone size: -
D gene: -
CDR3 protein: CATSRVGSGNTIYF
CDR3 DNA: TGTGCCACCAGCAGAGTCGGGTCTGGAAACACCATATATTTT

CDR3 length: 13
V gene: TRBV2
J gene: TRBJ1-1
clone size: -
D gene: -
CDR3 protein: CASHITMNTEAFF
CDR3 DNA: TGTGCCTCTCACATTACTATGAACACTGAAGCTTTCTTT

CDR3 length: 14
V gene: TRBV7-3
J gene: TRBJ2-3
clone size: -
D gene: TRBD1
CDR3 protein: CASSGRDREDTQYF
CDR3 DNA: TGTGCCAGCAGCGGTCGGGACAGGGAAGATACGCAGTATTTT

CDR3 length: 14
V gene: TRBV14
J gene: TRBJ1-3
clone size: -
D gene: -
CDR3 protein: CASSYISLGNTIYF
CDR3 DNA: TGTGCCAGCAGCTACATAAGTCTTGGAAACACCATATATTTT

CDR3 length: 13
V gene: TRBV19
J gene: TRBJ1-3
clone size: -
D gene: -
CDR3 protein: CASIGAAGNTIYF
CDR3 DNA: TGTGCCAGTATTGGGGCTGCTGGAAACACCATATATTTT

CDR3 length: 15
V gene: TRBV3-1/TRBV3-2
J gene: TRBJ2-3
clone size: -
D gene: -
CDR3 protein: CASSLSDGVGDTQYF
CDR3 DNA: TGTGCCAGCAGCCTATCCGACGGGGTTGGAGATACGCAGTATTTT

CDR3 length: 14
V gene: TRBV28
J gene: TRBJ1-6
clone size: -
D gene: TRBD1
CDR3 protein: CASTDRVAVGPLHF
CDR3 DNA: TGTGCCAGCACCGACAGGGTAGCGGTAGGACCCCTCCACTTT

CDR3 length: 17
V gene: TRBV7-3
J gene: TRBJ2-2
clone size: -
D gene: TRBD2
CDR3 protein: CASSSSGTSGSTGELFF
CDR3 DNA: TGTGCCAGCAGCTCCTCCGGGACTAGCGGGAGTACCGGGGAGCTGTTTTTT

CDR3 length: 13
V gene: TRBV12-3/TRBV12-4
J gene: TRBJ2-3
clone size: -
D gene: -
CDR3 protein: CASRRGTTDTQYF
CDR3 DNA: TGTGCCAGCAGGCGGGGAACCACAGATACGCAGTATTTT

CDR3 length: 14
V gene: TRBV30
J gene: TRBJ2-5
clone size: once
D gene: -
CDR3 protein: CAWSVRGPKETQYF
CDR3 DNA: TGTGCCTGGAGTGTTAGGGGTCCCAAAGAGACCCAGTACTTC

CDR3 length: 15
V gene: TRBV7-9
J gene: TRBJ2-1
clone size: -
D gene: -
CDR3 protein: CASSLDTLTYNEQFF
CDR3 DNA: TGTGCCAGCAGCTTAGACACCTTAACCTACAATGAGCAGTTCTTC

CDR3 length: 18
V gene: TRBV7-2
J gene: TRBJ2-7
clone size: -
D gene: -
CDR3 protein: CASSLDASTGEISYEQYF
CDR3 DNA: TGTGCCAGCAGCTTAGACGCAAGTACGGGAGAAATTAGCTACGAGCAGTACTTC

CDR3 length: 14
V gene: TRBV19
J gene: TRBJ1-5
clone size: -
D gene: -
CDR3 protein: CASRGTGKNQPQHF
CDR3 DNA: TGTGCCAGTAGGGGAACAGGGAAAAATCAGCCCCAGCATTTT

CDR3 length: 14
V gene: TRBV4-1
J gene: TRBJ1-5
clone size: -
D gene: -
CDR3 protein: CASSQGGLYQPQHF
CDR3 DNA: TGCGCCAGCAGCCAAGGGGGGTTGTATCAGCCCCAGCATTTT

CDR3 length: 13
V gene: TRBV28
J gene: TRBJ2-7
clone size: -
D gene: TRBD1
CDR3 protein: CASSGGTGREQYF
CDR3 DNA: TGTGCCAGCAGTGGCGGGACAGGACGAGAGCAGTACTTC

CDR3 length: 15
V gene: TRBV7-5
J gene: TRBJ1-2
clone size: -
D gene: -
CDR3 protein: CVRSLGGQRVDGYTF
CDR3 DNA: TGTGTCAGAAGCTTAGGGGGACAGCGGGTAGATGGCTACACCTTC

CDR3 length: 12
V gene: TRBV29-1
J gene: TRBJ1-4
clone size: -
D gene: -
CDR3 protein: CSVEGANEKLFF
CDR3 DNA: TGCAGCGTTGAGGGGGCTAATGAAAAACTGTTTTTT

CDR3 length: 14
V gene: TRBV30
J gene: TRBJ2-5
clone size: -
D gene: -
CDR3 protein: CAWSWQGRRETQYF
CDR3 DNA: TGTGCCTGGAGTTGGCAGGGGCGGAGAGAGACCCAGTACTTC

CDR3 length: 12
V gene: TRBV30
J gene: TRBJ2-1
clone size: -
D gene: -
CDR3 protein: CAWRSLGDEQFF
CDR3 DNA: TGTGCCTGGAGATCCCTAGGCGATGAGCAGTTCTTC

CDR3 length: 13
V gene: TRBV3-1/TRBV3-2
J gene: TRBJ2-7
clone size: -
D gene: -
CDR3 protein: CASSQRSSYEQYF
CDR3 DNA: TGTGCCAGCAGCCAACGCTCGTCCTACGAGCAGTACTTC

CDR3 length: 15
V gene: TRBV3-1/TRBV3-2
J gene: TRBJ2-6
clone size: once
D gene: -
CDR3 protein: CASSPAHSGANVLTF
CDR3 DNA: TGTGCCAGCAGCCCCGCTCACTCTGGGGCCAACGTCCTGACTTTC

CDR3 length: 19
V gene: TRBV6-1
J gene: TRBJ1-2
clone size: -
D gene: TRBD1
CDR3 protein: CASSEFNGAGGRANYGYTF
CDR3 DNA: TGTGCCAGCAGTGAATTTAATGGAGCAGGGGGCCGAGCTAACTATGGCTACACCTTC

CDR3 length: 15
V gene: TRBV15
J gene: TRBJ2-2
clone size: once
D gene: -
CDR3 protein: CATSREKTGTGELFF
CDR3 DNA: TGTGCCACCAGCAGAGAGAAGACGGGCACCGGGGAGCTGTTTTTT

CDR3 length: 15
V gene: TRBV27
J gene: TRBJ2-2
clone size: -
D gene: -
CDR3 protein: CASKHQRVNTGELFF
CDR3 DNA: TGTGCCAGCAAACACCAGCGGGTAAACACCGGGGAGCTGTTTTTT

CDR3 length: 14
V gene: TRBV5-6
J gene: TRBJ2-7
clone size: -
D gene: TRBD2
CDR3 protein: CASSFSAGGYEQYF
CDR3 DNA: TGTGCCAGCAGCTTTTCGGCGGGAGGATACGAGCAGTACTTC

CDR3 length: 14
V gene: TRBV4-2
J gene: TRBJ1-2
clone size: -
D gene: TRBD1
CDR3 protein: CASSQGGDRYGYTF
CDR3 DNA: TGTGCCAGCAGCCAAGGGGGGGACAGGTATGGCTACACCTTC

CDR3 length: 13
V gene: TRBV19
J gene: TRBJ2-2
clone size: few
D gene: -
CDR3 protein: CASSIEDASELFF
CDR3 DNA: TGTGCCAGTAGTATAGAAGACGCCTCCGAGCTGTTTTTT

CDR3 length: 14
V gene: TRBV28
J gene: TRBJ1-2
clone size: -
D gene: -
CDR3 protein: CASNKVPEGYGYTF
CDR3 DNA: TGTGCCAGCAATAAGGTCCCCGAAGGGTATGGCTACACCTTC

CDR3 length: 12
V gene: TRBV2
J gene: TRBJ2-7
clone size: -
D gene: -
CDR3 protein: CASSYREHEQYF
CDR3 DNA: TGTGCCAGCAGCTACAGGGAACACGAGCAGTACTTC

CDR3 length: 15
V gene: TRBV27
J gene: TRBJ2-7
clone size: -
D gene: TRBD2
CDR3 protein: CASSPHSSGSYEQYF
CDR3 DNA: TGTGCCAGTAGTCCGCACTCTAGCGGCTCCTACGAGCAGTACTTC

CDR3 length: 11
V gene: TRBV7-9
J gene: TRBJ2-7
clone size: -
D gene: -
CDR3 protein: CASSREYEQYF
CDR3 DNA: TGTGCCAGCAGCCGAGAGTACGAGCAGTACTTC

CDR3 length: 15
V gene: TRBV11-3
J gene: TRBJ2-1
clone size: -
D gene: TRBD1
CDR3 protein: CASSSGQGGYNEQFF
CDR3 DNA: TGTGCCAGCAGCTCGGGACAGGGGGGCTACAATGAGCAGTTCTTC

CDR3 length: 17
V gene: TRBV10-3
J gene: TRBJ2-5
clone size: -
D gene: TRBD1
CDR3 protein: CAISEPRGQGYQETQYF
CDR3 DNA: TGTGCCATCAGTGAGCCACGGGGACAGGGTTATCAAGAGACCCAGTACTTC

CDR3 length: 14
V gene: TRBV6-5
J gene: TRBJ1-4
clone size: -
D gene: -
CDR3 protein: CASTTTATNEKLFF
CDR3 DNA: TGTGCCAGCACAACAACAGCAACTAATGAAAAACTGTTTTTT

CDR3 length: 15
V gene: TRBV11-2
J gene: TRBJ1-1
clone size: -
D gene: -
CDR3 protein: CASSLVKSMNTEAFF
CDR3 DNA: TGTGCCAGCAGCTTAGTAAAGAGCATGAACACTGAAGCTTTCTTT

CDR3 length: 13
V gene: TRBV28
J gene: TRBJ2-3
clone size: -
D gene: TRBD2
CDR3 protein: CASRSGRKDTQYF
CDR3 DNA: TGTGCCAGCAGAAGCGGGAGGAAGGATACGCAGTATTTT

CDR3 length: 15
V gene: TRBV7-8
J gene: TRBJ2-7
clone size: -
D gene: -
CDR3 protein: CASSYGLLSSYEQYF
CDR3 DNA: TGTGCCAGCAGCTACGGACTTCTAAGCTCCTACGAGCAGTACTTC

CDR3 length: 12
V gene: TRBV5-1
J gene: TRBJ2-7
clone size: -
D gene: -
CDR3 protein: CASSLHSYEQYF
CDR3 DNA: TGCGCCAGCAGCTTGCACTCCTACGAGCAGTACTTC

CDR3 length: 13
V gene: TRBV7-2
J gene: TRBJ2-7
clone size: -
D gene: -
CDR3 protein: CASSFAAQSEQYF
CDR3 DNA: TGTGCCAGCAGCTTCGCAGCGCAAAGCGAGCAGTACTTC